This TCR beta chain comes out of a study of human T cells and chemical hapten exposure. General study findings and limits: Significantly more large CDR3 similarity clusters were formed by expanded TCRs than by controls.

This CDR3 is 14 amino acids long. Trimming took off 1 base at V and 8 bases at J, with 11 bases between the two ends. Germline CDR1 and CDR2: SGHVS and FQNEAQ. The time point: patch test 3, about 24 weeks after DPC sensitization. As for treatment: therapeutic diphenylcyclopropenone sensitization with weekly scalp DPC. Whole blood, unfractionated, served as the material for total RNA extraction. This clonotype has at least ten counts. What it binds is unknown. Each CDR3 protein is one row after TCRdb ran MiXCR on the RACE reads. The sample includes roughly 38,000 distinct CDR3 sequences, more than 8% of them seen just once.

The specimen was whole blood, collected in connection with sensitization to the hapten diphenylcyclopropenone (DPC). The clonotype was recovered from a middle-aged man with alopecia areata. Some clones in this sample may be carry-over from other donors' samples. V is TRBV7-8 and J is TRBJ1-4, with D perhaps TRBD1 (6 bases). CDR3 in amino acids: CASSLVGAEEKLFF. The CDR3 region has the DNA TGTGCCAGCAGCTTAGTGGGGGCGGAAGAAAAACTGTTTTTT.